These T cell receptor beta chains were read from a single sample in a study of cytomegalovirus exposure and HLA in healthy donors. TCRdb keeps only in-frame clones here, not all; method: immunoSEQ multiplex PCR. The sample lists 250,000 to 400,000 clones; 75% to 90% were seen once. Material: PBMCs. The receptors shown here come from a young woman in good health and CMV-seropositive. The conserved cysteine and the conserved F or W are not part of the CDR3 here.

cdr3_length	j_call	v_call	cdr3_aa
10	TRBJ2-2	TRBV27	ASSPPYGELF
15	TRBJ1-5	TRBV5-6	ASSLRFVHDSNQPQH
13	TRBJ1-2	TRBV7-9	ASSHTGESAYGYT
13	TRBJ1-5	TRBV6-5	ASSPEVLSNQPQH
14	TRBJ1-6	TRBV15	ATSRDVETGGSPLH
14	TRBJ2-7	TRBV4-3	ASSQGYLDRGYEQY
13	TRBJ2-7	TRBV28	ASSLTYSGNYEQY
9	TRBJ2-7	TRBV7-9	ASTDIYEQY
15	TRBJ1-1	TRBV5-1	ASSLFRPGAQNTEAF
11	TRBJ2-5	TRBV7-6	ASSLGSQETQY
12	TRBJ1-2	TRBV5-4	ASSYMGQNYGYT
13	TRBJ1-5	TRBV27	ASSGDRVRNQPQH
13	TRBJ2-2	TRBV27	ASSFRGHYTGELF
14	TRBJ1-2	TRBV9	ASSATVSRGVFGYT
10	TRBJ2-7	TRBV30	AWISGHDEQY
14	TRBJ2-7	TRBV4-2	ASSQGAGDTSYEQY
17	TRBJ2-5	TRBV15	ATSRDSRTSGGGGETQY
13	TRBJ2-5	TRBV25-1	ASMALAGGKETQY
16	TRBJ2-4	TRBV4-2	ASSGGLAGVQRSNIQY
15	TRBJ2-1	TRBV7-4	ASSSTPGPPLYNEQF
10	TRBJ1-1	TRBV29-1	SGKLWNTEAF
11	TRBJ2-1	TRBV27	ASSFLGAAEQF
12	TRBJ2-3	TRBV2	ASRLTGSTDTQY
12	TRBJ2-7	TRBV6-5	ASSGQGAAYEQY
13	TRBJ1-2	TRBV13	ASSLGRTVDYGYT
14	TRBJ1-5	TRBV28	ASSQHRGNRNQPQH
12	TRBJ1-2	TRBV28	ASTRAPLDYGYT
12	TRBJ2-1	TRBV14	ASSQMGLHNEQF
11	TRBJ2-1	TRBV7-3	ASSYGTGGEQF
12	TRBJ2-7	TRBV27	ASSSGLANYEQY
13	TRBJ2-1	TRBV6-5	ASSKEGRDYNEQF
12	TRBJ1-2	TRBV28	ASTEQGGNYGYT
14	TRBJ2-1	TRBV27	ASRKYGTSEYNEQF
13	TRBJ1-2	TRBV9	ASSASGTGNYGYT
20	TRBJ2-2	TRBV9	ASSVVGQVESNPNLNTGELF
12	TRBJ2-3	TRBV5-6	ASSALKSTDTQY
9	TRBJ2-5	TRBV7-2	ASSFGETQY
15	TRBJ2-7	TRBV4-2	ASSQSPGLAGAHEQY
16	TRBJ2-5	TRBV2	ASSDPSGEREGLETQY
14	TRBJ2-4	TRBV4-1	ASSQGSQATKNIQY
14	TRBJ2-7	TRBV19	ASSRLAGGGLYEQY
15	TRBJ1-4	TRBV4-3	ASSQDSSPGLNEKLF
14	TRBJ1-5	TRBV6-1	ASSEGPTGGNQPQH